This T cell receptor (beta chain) came from a study of blood T cell repertoires in COVID-19. Study information: Specimens from acute and convalescent COVID-19 originated in the United States, Italy and Spain.

The repertoire was sequenced with immunoSEQ multiplex PCR; TCRdb's copy has only in-frame clones and lacks some. The data show around 270,000 clones, approximately 85% seen once. The germline V gene encodes CDR1 SNHLY and CDR2 FYNNEI. Trimming removed 3 bases from V and 6 bases from J, with 15 bases in between. The CDR3 runs 15 residues. Seattle participants joined during active infection and were tracked over time. Material: peripheral blood. This TCR derives from a human donor with COVID-19, enrolled during active disease. The donor label of this sample is uncertain. The J gene is TRBJ2-1, the V gene TRBV2, with a weak D call TRBD2 (5 bases). CDR3 residues: CASSERAAWANEQFF. CDR3 in DNA: TGTGCCAGCAGTGAGAGGGCCGCGTGGGCCAATGAGCAGTTCTTC.